Below, 23 T cell receptor beta chains from the same sample are listed, as sequenced in a study of blood T cell repertoires in COVID-19. Some clones are missing from TCRdb's copy, which holds only in-frame ones; the method was immunoSEQ multiplex PCR. The data contain 350,000 or so clones, around 87% of them singletons. Sample: peripheral blood. The source of these receptors is a woman between 25 and 40 years old with COVID-19, enrolled during active disease.

This chain connects TRBV6-5 to TRBJ1-1, with D unclear. Trimming stripped 3 bases from V and 2 bases from J, with 7 bases between. CDR3 length: 13 amino acids. Looked up from germline, CDR1 is MNHEY and CDR2 is SVGAGI. The CDR3 nucleotides read TGTGCCAGCAGTTATTTGAGAAACACTGAAGCTTTCTTT. It encodes CASSYLRNTEAFF.

The rearrangement uses TRBV18 and TRBJ2-1, with TRBD2 matching 9 bases. This CDR3 is built from 14 residues. Germline loops: CDR1 KGHSH, CDR2 LQKENI. Trimming removed 3 bases from V and 8 bases from J; junction bases left unmatched: 5. Here the CDR3 DNA reads TGTGCCAGCTCACCGGGTAGCGGGAGCGATGAGCAGTTCTTC. Its protein product is CASSPGSGSDEQFF.

The chain is built from TRBV11-3 and TRBJ2-1; weak D call: TRBD2 (7 bases). The CDR3 is 15 residues long. The germline V gene has CDR1 SGHNT and CDR2 YENEEA. V was clipped by 5 bases and J by 10 bases, with 21 bases between them. The CDR3 here is CASSPGRGIQFEQFF. The DNA of the CDR3 is TGTGCCAGCAGCCCAGGGAGGGGGATTCAATTCGAGCAGTTCTTC.

The rearrangement uses TRBV7-9 and TRBJ1-3, with D tentatively TRBD1 (5 bases). The V gene's germline CDR1 is SEHNR and CDR2 FQNEAQ (reference sequence). Trimming shortened V by 5 bases and J by 2 bases, and 13 bases separated the two germline ends. The CDR3 totals 15 residues. CDR3 DNA: TGTGCCAGCAGCGCCCCAGGGAAGACTGGAAACACCATATATTTT. Translated, it gives CASSAPGKTGNTIYF.

This clone has just a few counts. This sequence joins TRBV5-1 and TRBJ1-1; the match to TRBD1 covers 8 bases. V lost 2 bases to trimming and J lost 3 bases; unmatched junction nucleotides: 6. In germline, CDR1 is SGHRS, CDR2 YFSETQ. This CDR3 contains 15 residues. CDR3 residues: CASSFQGARDTEAFF. For the CDR3, the DNA is TGCGCCAGCAGCTTTCAGGGGGCGCGGGACACTGAAGCTTTCTTT.

As DNA, the CDR3 is TGTGCCAGCAGCTTAGGGGGCGGGGGCGGCTACGAGCAGTACTTC. This encodes CASSLGGGGGYEQYF. V usage is TRBV7-8 and J usage is TRBJ2-7; D might be TRBD2 (7 bases). V was clipped by 1 base and J by 3 bases, with 13 bases between them. Germline lookup yields CDR1 SGHVS and CDR2 FQNEAQ. The length of the CDR3 is 15 residues.

This clone was seen at least ten times. Within the sample, other DNA sequences also encode this same CDR3. The chain recombines TRBV5-4 with TRBJ1-4; TRBD1 agrees at 7 bases. The CDR3 covers 15 residues. Germline V gene data show CDR1 as SGHNT and CDR2 as YYREEE (reference sequence). Trimming cost V 1 base and J 3 bases; bases outside gene matches: 3. CDR3 sequence: CASSLTGDANEKLFF. In nucleotides, the CDR3 is TGTGCCAGCAGCTTGACAGGGGACGCTAATGAAAAACTGTTTTTT.

The rearrangement joins TRBV18 to TRBJ2-3, with a tentative D call TRBD2 (6 bases). CDR1 and CDR2 (germline): KGHSH, LQKENI. With 3 bases removed from V and 10 bases from J, the gap between germline ends came to 14 bases. There are 13 residues in the CDR3. The CDR3 protein is CASSPYSGEAQYF. The CDR3 region has the DNA TGTGCCAGCTCACCCTACTCGGGGGAAGCGCAGTATTTT.

The chain employs TRBV7-3 and TRBJ1-5, with 9 bases fitting TRBD1. The CDR3 totals 14 residues. Germline V gene data show CDR1 as SGHTA and CDR2 as FQGTGA. The J segment lost 4 bases and the V segment lost 4 bases, leaving 2 bases of the junction unmatched. CDR3 region: CASSSGTGNQPQHF. CDR3 nucleotide sequence: TGTGCCAGCAGCTCCGGGACAGGGAATCAGCCCCAGCATTTT. Complete variable domain (other parts from reference TRBV7-3 and TRBJ1-5): GAGVSQTPSNKVTEKGKYVELRCDPISGHTALYWYRQSLGQGPEFLIYFQGTGAADDSGLPNDRFFAVRPEGSVSTLKIQRTERGDSAVYLCASSSGTGNQPQHFGDGTRLSIL.

The CDR3 DNA sequence: TGTGCCAGCAGCCGGAGCGTTGCCTACGAGCAGTACTTC. Encoded protein: CASSRSVAYEQYF. V gene TRBV14 combines with J gene TRBJ2-7; no reliable D call. Germline V gene sequence: CDR1 SGHDN, CDR2 FVKESK. V dropped 4 bases and J dropped 2 bases, with 9 bases sitting between them. The CDR3 spans 13 residues.

This clone was recorded only once. This sequence joins TRBV5-5 and TRBJ1-4, with D unresolved. CDR1 is SGHKS and CDR2 is YYEKEE in the germline V gene (reference sequence). Trimming removed 3 bases from V and 0 bases from J, with 9 bases in between. This CDR3 spans 15 amino acids. The CDR3 coding sequence is TGTGCCAGCAGCTCGGACTTTGCAACTAATGAAAAACTGTTTTTT. It specifies CASSSDFATNEKLFF.

The chain uses TRBV7-2 and TRBJ2-3, with D perhaps TRBD2 (5 bases). V lost 4 bases, J lost 6 bases, and 20 bases lay in between. In germline, CDR1 is SGHTA, CDR2 FQGNSA. The CDR3 runs 16 residues. The CDR3, as DNA: TGTGCCAGCAGCTCCTGGCTGGCATCTCCGGGGGATACGCAGTATTTT. It codes for CASSSWLASPGDTQYF.

The chain is built from TRBV11-2 and TRBJ1-1, with D unresolved. The CDR3 is made up of 14 amino acids. The V gene lost 3 bases and the J gene lost 4 bases, with 12 bases spanning the gap. Per the germline V gene, CDR1 is SGHAT and CDR2 is FQNNGV. The chain's CDR3 is CASSFQANPTEAFF. The CDR3 bases are TGTGCCAGCAGCTTCCAGGCGAACCCCACTGAAGCTTTCTTT.

This clone was observed a single time. V gene TRBV27 combines with J gene TRBJ2-7; 7 bases fit TRBD2. This CDR3 contains 16 residues. V was clipped by 8 bases and J by 0 bases; unmatched bases: 13. The V gene's germline CDR1 is MNHEY and CDR2 SMNVEV (reference sequence). CDR3 DNA: TGTGCCAGCGCATCGTTAGCGGGCCACCTCTCCTACGAGCAGTACTTC. Translation gives CASASLAGHLSYEQYF.

This chain links TRBV11-2 with TRBJ2-5; no clear D. Germline V lookup: CDR1 SGHAT, CDR2 FQNNGV. The CDR3 is made up of 12 amino acids. Trimming cost V 1 base and J 5 bases, with 5 bases left between them. CDR3 bases: TGTGCCAGCAGCTTAGCCCGGGAGACCCAGTACTTC. Its protein is CASSLARETQYF.

V usage is TRBV6-5 and J usage is TRBJ1-2; TRBD1 aligns across 10 bases. The length of the CDR3 is 14 residues. V trimming: 6 bases; J trimming: 7 bases; junction bases outside the gene matches: 8. The germline V gene has CDR1 MNHEY and CDR2 SVGAGI. The CDR3 DNA reads as TGTGCCAGCAGCTCTGACAGGGGGCGTTTTGGCTACACCTTC. Its translation is CASSSDRGRFGYTF.

This sequence joins TRBV5-8 and TRBJ1-5, with TRBD1 matching over 10 bases. From germline, CDR1 is SGHTS and CDR2 YDEGEE. The CDR3 runs 15 residues. V shed 4 bases, J shed 1 base, and the junction held 2 bases outside the gene matches. Here the CDR3 DNA reads TGTGCCAGCAGCGAGGGACAGGGGAGCAATCAGCCCCAGCATTTT. Its protein is CASSEGQGSNQPQHF.

The gene calls are TRBV28 and TRBJ2-5; tentative D call: TRBD1 (6 bases). The CDR3 is 15 residues long. Trimming took 0 bases from V and 5 from J, leaving 13 bases between them. The V gene's germline CDR1 is MDHEN and CDR2 SYDVKM. As DNA, the CDR3 is TGTGCCAGCAGTTTATGGGCCACAGGGTTGGAGACCCAGTACTTC. Translated, it gives CASSLWATGLETQYF.

The gene calls are TRBV9 and TRBJ2-5, with 7 nucleotides matching TRBD2. V shed 0 bases, J shed 5 bases, and the junction held 7 bases outside the gene matches. Per germline, CDR1 SGDLS and CDR2 YYNGEE. CDR3 length: 15 residues. CDR3 loop: CASSVDGREWETQYF. The DNA of the CDR3 is TGTGCCAGCAGCGTAGATGGGAGGGAGTGGGAGACCCAGTACTTC. Combining the CDR3 with reference TRBV9 and TRBJ2-5 gives the whole variable domain DSGVTQTPKHLITATGQRVTLRCSPRSGDLSVYWYQQSLDQGLQFLIQYYNGEERAKGNILERFSAQQFPDLHSELNLSSLELGDSALYFCASSVDGREWETQYFGPGTRLLVL.

The genes are TRBV2 and TRBJ1-4; perhaps TRBD1 as D (5 bases). Trimming shortened V by 6 bases and J by 11 bases, and 16 bases separated the two germline ends. Germline CDR1 reads SNHLY; CDR2 reads FYNNEI. The CDR3 has 13 amino acids. CDR3 nucleotide sequence: TGTGCCAGCAGCGCCATGGGGGGAGGGAAACTGTTTTTT. Protein: CASSAMGGGKLFF.

The J gene is TRBJ2-3, the V gene TRBV3-1 (or the pseudogene TRBV3-2); D possibly corresponds to TRBD1 (6 bases). The germline CDR1 and CDR2 sequences are LGHDT and YNNKEL (reference sequence). The CDR3 sequence is 11 residues long. The ends were cut back, 6 bases at V and 8 bases at J, with 9 bases in the middle. The CDR3: CASRKGGTQYF. CDR3 coding DNA: TGTGCCAGCAGAAAAGGGGGTACGCAGTATTTT.

This clone was seen more than once but under ten times. This rearrangement joins TRBV6-5 to TRBJ2-1, with TRBD2 matching over 14 bases. The ends lost 6 bases at V and 9 bases at J; junction bases unmatched: 7. The V gene's germline CDR1 is MNHEY and CDR2 SVGAGI. This CDR3 region has 15 residues. CDR3 sequence reads: CASRTGTSGSSEQFF. The CDR3 nucleotides are TGTGCCAGCAGAACCGGGACTAGCGGGAGTAGTGAGCAGTTCTTC.

The V call is TRBV2, the J call TRBJ1-5, with TRBD1 matching 8 bases. Trimming removed 6 bases from V and 2 bases from J; junction bases left unmatched: 3. The CDR3 runs to 14 residues. Per the germline V gene, CDR1 is SNHLY and CDR2 is FYNNEI. The CDR3 sequence: CASSLGQGNQPQHF. DNA of the CDR3: TGTGCCAGCAGCCTGGGACAGGGCAATCAGCCCCAGCATTTT. Full variable domain (remainder filled in from reference TRBV2 and TRBJ1-5): EPEVTQTPSHQVTQMGQEVILRCVPISNHLYFYWYRQILGQKVEFLVSFYNNEISEKSEIFDDQFSVERPDGSNFTLKIRSTKLEDSAMYFCASSLGQGNQPQHFGDGTRLSIL.